These T cell receptor beta chains were read from a single sample in a study of cytomegalovirus exposure and HLA in healthy donors. Only in-frame clones appear in the TCRdb table, and some are missing; sequencing was by immunoSEQ multiplex PCR. The sample has around 120,000 clones; about 80% are singletons. Sequenced sample: PBMCs. The receptors shown here come from a woman aged 40 to 50 in good health and CMV-seropositive. Each CDR3 is given with its conserved first and last residue. The order of the fields is V gene, J gene, clone size, D gene, CDR3 DNA, CDR3 protein. A D gene is named only where the DNA matches it firmly. Rows may omit the clone size; those that give it use once, few, many or a size class.

V: TRBV5-1
J: TRBJ2-1
size: NA
D: TRBD1
DNA: TGCGCCAGCACACCCGACAGGGGACAGAATGAGCAGTTCTTC
CDR3: CASTPDRGQNEQFF

V: TRBV5-1
J: TRBJ2-3
size: NA
D: NA
DNA: TGCGCCAGCAGTCGCACATACACAGATACGCAGTATTTT
CDR3: CASSRTYTDTQYF

V: TRBV5-6
J: TRBJ1-2
size: NA
D: TRBD1
DNA: TGTGCCAGCAGCCCCACAGGGGTGCATGGCTACACCTTC
CDR3: CASSPTGVHGYTF

V: TRBV7-3
J: TRBJ2-1
size: NA
D: NA
DNA: TGTGCCAGCAGCTCACGGCTAGACGAGCAGTTCTTC
CDR3: CASSSRLDEQFF

V: TRBV4-1
J: TRBJ2-7
size: NA
D: TRBD2
DNA: TGCGCCAGCAGCCCCGAGCGGGGAGCGAATCCCTACGAGCAGTACTTC
CDR3: CASSPERGANPYEQYF

V: TRBV18
J: TRBJ1-1
size: NA
D: TRBD1
DNA: TGTGCCAGCTCACCGGGACAGGGGGCAGCGAACACTGAAGCTTTCTTT
CDR3: CASSPGQGAANTEAFF

V: TRBV27
J: TRBJ2-7
size: few
D: TRBD1
DNA: TGTGCCATTCCAGGGACAGGGAGCTCCTACGAGCAGTACTTC
CDR3: CAIPGTGSSYEQYF

V: TRBV5-4
J: TRBJ1-2
size: few
D: NA
DNA: TGTGCCAGCAGCGTGGACGGGGTTAACGGCTACACCTTC
CDR3: CASSVDGVNGYTF

V: TRBV30
J: TRBJ2-3
size: NA
D: TRBD2
DNA: TGTGCCTGGAGTGTAGGACTAGCGGGAGGAGATACGCAGTATTTT
CDR3: CAWSVGLAGGDTQYF

V: TRBV11-1
J: TRBJ2-5
size: NA
D: NA
DNA: TGTGCCAGCAGCTGGGGGCTCCAAGAGACCCAGTACTTC
CDR3: CASSWGLQETQYF

V: TRBV9
J: TRBJ2-7
size: NA
D: NA
DNA: TGTGCCAGCAGCGGAGGGAGGCAGGGGGCCTACGAGCAGTACTTC
CDR3: CASSGGRQGAYEQYF

V: TRBV11-2
J: TRBJ2-7
size: NA
D: TRBD2
DNA: TGTGCCAGCAGCTGGGTAGCGGGGAGCCCGCTCTTAGAGCAGTACTTC
CDR3: CASSWVAGSPLLEQYF

V: TRBV13
J: TRBJ2-3
size: NA
D: NA
DNA: TGTGCCAGCAGCCCCGGGGGGCTGGTAGATACGCAGTATTTT
CDR3: CASSPGGLVDTQYF

V: TRBV7-2
J: TRBJ2-1
size: NA
D: TRBD2
DNA: TGTGCCAGCAGCTTACATCAGGGAGCCGGGAGGAATGAGCAGTTCTTC
CDR3: CASSLHQGAGRNEQFF

V: TRBV4-2
J: TRBJ2-7
size: NA
D: TRBD2
DNA: TGTGCCAGCAGCCAAGAACTAGCGGGGACCTCCTACGAGCAGTACTTC
CDR3: CASSQELAGTSYEQYF

V: TRBV30
J: TRBJ2-1
size: NA
D: TRBD2
DNA: TGTGCCTGCCGACTAGCGGGAGGGTCCTACAATGAGCAGTTCTTC
CDR3: CACRLAGGSYNEQFF

V: TRBV6-6
J: TRBJ2-7
size: NA
D: NA
DNA: TGTGCCAGCAGTCCTGGACAGTTATACGAGCAGTACTTC
CDR3: CASSPGQLYEQYF